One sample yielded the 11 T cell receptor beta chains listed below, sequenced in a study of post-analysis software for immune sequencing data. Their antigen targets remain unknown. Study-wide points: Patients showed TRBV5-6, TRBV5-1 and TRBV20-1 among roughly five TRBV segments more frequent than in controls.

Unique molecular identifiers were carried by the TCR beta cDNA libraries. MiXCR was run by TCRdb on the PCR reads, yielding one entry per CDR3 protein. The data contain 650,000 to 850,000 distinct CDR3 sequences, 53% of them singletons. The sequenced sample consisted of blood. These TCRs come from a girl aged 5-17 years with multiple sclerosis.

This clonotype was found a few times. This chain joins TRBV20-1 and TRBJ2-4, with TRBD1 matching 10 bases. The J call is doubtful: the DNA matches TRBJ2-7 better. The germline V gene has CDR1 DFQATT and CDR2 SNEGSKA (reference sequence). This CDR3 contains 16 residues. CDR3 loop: CSAKIYPGTGAYEQYF. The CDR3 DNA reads TGCAGTGCTAAAATTTACCCCGGGACAGGGGCCTACGAGCAGTACTTC.

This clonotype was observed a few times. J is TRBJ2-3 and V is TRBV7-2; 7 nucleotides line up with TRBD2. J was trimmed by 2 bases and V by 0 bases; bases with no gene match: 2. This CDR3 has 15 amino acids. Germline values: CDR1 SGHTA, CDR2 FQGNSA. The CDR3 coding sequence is TGTGCCAGCAGCTTAGCGGGAGGGGACACAGATACGCAGTATTTT. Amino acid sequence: CASSLAGGDTDTQYF.

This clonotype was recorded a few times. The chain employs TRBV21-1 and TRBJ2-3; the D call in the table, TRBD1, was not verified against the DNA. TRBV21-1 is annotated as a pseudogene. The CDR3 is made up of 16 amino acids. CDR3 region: CASSITDRAYTHTQYF. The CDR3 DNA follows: TGTGCCAGCAGCATAACTGACAGGGCGTACACGCATACGCAGTATTTT.

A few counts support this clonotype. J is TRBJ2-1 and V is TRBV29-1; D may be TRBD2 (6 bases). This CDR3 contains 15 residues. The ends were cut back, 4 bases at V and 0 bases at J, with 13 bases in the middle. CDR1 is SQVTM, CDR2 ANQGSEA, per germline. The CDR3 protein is CSVGAGSSSYNEQFF. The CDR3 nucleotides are TGCAGCGTTGGAGCGGGCTCCAGCTCCTACAATGAGCAGTTCTTC.

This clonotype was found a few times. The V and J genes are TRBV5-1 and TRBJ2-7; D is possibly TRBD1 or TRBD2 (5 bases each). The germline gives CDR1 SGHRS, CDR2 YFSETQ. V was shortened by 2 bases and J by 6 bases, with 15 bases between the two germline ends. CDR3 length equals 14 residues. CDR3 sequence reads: CASSLSGTQGEQYF. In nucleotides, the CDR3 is TGCGCCAGCAGCTTATCTGGGACCCAGGGCGAGCAGTACTTC.

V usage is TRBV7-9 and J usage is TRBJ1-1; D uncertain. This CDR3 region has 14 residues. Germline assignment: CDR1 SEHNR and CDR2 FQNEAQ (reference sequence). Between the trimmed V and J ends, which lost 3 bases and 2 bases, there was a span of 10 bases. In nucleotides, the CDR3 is TGTGCCAGCAGCTTCGGCAGCTTTAACACTGAAGCTTTCTTT. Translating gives CASSFGSFNTEAFF.

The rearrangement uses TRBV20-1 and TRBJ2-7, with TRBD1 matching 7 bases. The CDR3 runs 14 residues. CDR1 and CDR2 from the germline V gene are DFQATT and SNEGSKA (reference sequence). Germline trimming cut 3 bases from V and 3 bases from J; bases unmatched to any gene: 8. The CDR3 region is CSASLPGQNYEQYF. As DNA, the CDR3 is TGCAGTGCTAGCCTTCCGGGACAGAACTACGAGCAGTACTTC.

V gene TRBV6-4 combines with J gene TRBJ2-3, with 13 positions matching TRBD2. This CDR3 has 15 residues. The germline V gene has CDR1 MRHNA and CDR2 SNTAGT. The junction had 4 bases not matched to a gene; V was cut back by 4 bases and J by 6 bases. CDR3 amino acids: CASSAGTSGDDTQYF. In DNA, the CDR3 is TGTGCCAGCAGTGCCGGGACTAGCGGGGACGATACGCAGTATTTT.

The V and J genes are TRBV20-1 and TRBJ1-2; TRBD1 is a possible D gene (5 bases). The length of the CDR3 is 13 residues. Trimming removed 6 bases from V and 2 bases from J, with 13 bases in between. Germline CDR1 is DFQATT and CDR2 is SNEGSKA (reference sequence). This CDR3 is CSAEWDLNYGYTF. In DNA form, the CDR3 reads TGCAGTGCGGAATGGGACTTGAACTATGGCTACACCTTC.

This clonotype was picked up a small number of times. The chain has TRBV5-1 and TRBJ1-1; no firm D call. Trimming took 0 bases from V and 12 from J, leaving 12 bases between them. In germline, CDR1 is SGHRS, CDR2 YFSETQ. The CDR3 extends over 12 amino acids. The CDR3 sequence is CASSLGASRPFF. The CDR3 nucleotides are TGCGCCAGCAGCTTGGGGGCCTCCCGGCCTTTCTTT.

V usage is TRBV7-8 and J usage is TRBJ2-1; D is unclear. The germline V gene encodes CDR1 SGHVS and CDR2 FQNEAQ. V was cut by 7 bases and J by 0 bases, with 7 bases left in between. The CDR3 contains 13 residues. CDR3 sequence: CASKGLSYNEQFF. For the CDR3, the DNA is TGTGCCAGCAAGGGCCTCTCCTACAATGAGCAGTTCTTC.